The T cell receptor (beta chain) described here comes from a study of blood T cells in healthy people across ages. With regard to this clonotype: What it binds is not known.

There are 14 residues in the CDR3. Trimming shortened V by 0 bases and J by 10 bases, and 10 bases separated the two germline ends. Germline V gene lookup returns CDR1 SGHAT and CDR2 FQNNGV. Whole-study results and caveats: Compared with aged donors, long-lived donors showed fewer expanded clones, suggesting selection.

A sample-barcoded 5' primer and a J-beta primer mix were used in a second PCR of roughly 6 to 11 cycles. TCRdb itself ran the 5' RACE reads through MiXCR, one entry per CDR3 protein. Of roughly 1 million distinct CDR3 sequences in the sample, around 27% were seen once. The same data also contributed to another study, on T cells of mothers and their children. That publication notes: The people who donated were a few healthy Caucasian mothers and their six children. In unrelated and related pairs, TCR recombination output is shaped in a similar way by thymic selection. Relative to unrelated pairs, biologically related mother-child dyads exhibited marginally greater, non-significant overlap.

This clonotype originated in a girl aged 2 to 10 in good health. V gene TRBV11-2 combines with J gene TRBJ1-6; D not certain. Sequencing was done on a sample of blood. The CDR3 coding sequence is TGTGCCAGCAGCTTAGAGGCCGCCGGATCACCCCTCCACTTT. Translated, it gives CASSLEAAGSPLHF.